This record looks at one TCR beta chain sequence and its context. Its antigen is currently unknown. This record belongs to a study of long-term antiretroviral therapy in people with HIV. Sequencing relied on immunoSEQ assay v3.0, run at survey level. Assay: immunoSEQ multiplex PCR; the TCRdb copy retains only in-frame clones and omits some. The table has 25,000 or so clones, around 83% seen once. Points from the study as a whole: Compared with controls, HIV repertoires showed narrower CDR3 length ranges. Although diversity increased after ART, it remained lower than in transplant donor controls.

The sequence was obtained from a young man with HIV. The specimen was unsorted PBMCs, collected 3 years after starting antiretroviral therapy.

The CDR3 coding sequence is TGTGCCAGCAGCCACGAAGGGGAAATGAACACTGAAGCTTTCTTT. Protein: CASSHEGEMNTEAFF. The chain carries TRBV7-9 and TRBJ1-1; TRBD1 might be the D (5 bases). V shed 5 bases and J shed 0 bases, with 13 bases lying between them. CDR1 is SEHNR and CDR2 is FQNEAQ in the germline V gene (reference sequence). CDR3 length: 15 residues. The variable domain in full, completed from reference TRBV7-9 and TRBJ1-1, reads DTGVSQNPRHKITKRGQNVTFRCDPISEHNRLYWYRQTLGQGPEFLTYFQNEAQLEKSRLLSDRFSAERPKGSFSTLEIQRTEQGDSAMYLCASSHEGEMNTEAFFGQGTRLTVV.